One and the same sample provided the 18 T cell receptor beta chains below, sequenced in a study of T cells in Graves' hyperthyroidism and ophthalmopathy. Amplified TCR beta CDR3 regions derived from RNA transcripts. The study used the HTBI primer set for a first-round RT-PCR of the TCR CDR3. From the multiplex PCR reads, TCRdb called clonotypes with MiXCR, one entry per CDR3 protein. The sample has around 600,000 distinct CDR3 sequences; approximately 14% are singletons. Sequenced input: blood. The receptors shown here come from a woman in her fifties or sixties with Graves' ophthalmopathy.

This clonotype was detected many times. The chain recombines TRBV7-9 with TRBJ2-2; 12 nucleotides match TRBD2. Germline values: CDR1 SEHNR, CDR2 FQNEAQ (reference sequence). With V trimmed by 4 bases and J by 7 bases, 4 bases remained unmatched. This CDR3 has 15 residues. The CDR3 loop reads CASSWTSGIGGELFF. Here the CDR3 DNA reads TGTGCCAGCAGCTGGACTAGCGGGATTGGCGGGGAGCTGTTTTTT.

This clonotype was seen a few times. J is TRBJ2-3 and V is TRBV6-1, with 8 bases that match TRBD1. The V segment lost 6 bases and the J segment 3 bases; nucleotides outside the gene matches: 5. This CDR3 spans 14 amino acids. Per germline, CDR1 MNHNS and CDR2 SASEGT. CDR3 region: CASSAGGATDTQYF. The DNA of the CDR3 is TGTGCCAGCAGCGCAGGGGGCGCGACAGATACGCAGTATTTT.

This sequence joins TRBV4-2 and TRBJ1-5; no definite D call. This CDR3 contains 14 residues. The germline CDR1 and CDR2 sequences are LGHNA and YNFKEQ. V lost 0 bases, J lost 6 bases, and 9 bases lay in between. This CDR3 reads CASSQDVGIQPQHF. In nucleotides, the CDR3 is TGTGCCAGCAGCCAAGATGTGGGGATTCAGCCCCAGCATTTT.

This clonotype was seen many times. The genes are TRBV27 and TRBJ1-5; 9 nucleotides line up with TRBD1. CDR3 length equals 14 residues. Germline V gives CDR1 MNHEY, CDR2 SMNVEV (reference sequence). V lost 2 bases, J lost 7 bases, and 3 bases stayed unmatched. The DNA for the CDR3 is TGTGCCAGCAGTTTAAGACAGGGGGACCAGCCCCAGCATTTT. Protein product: CASSLRQGDQPQHF.

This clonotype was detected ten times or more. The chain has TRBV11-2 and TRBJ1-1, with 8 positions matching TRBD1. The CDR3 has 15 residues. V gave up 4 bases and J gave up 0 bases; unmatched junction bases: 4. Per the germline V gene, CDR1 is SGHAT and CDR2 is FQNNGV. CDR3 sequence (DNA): TGTGCCAGCAGCTCAAGACAGGGGATGAACACTGAAGCTTTCTTT. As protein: CASSSRQGMNTEAFF.

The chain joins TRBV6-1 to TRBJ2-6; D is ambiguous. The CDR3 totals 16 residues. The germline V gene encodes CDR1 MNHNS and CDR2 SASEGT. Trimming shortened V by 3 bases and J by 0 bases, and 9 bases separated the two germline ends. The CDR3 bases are TGTGCCAGCAGTGACTCCCCCCTCTCTGGGGCCAACGTCCTGACTTTC. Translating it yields CASSDSPLSGANVLTF.

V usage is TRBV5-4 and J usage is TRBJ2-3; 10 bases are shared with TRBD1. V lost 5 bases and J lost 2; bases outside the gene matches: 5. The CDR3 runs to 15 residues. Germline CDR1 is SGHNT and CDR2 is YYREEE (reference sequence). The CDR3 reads CASRAGTGDTDTQYF. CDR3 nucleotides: TGTGCCAGCAGAGCCGGGACAGGGGACACAGATACGCAGTATTTT. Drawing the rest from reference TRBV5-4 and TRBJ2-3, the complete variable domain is ETGVTQSPTHLIKTRGQQVTLRCSSQSGHNTVSWYQQALGQGPQFIFQYYREEENGRGNFPPRFSGLQFPNYSSELNVNALELDDSALYLCASRAGTGDTDTQYFGPGTRLTVL.

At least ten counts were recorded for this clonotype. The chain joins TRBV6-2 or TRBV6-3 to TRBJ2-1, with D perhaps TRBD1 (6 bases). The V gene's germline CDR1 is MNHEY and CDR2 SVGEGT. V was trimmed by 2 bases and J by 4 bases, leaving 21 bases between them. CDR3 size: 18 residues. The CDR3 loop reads CASSYHIQTGIPYNEQFF. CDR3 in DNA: TGTGCCAGCAGTTACCATATACAAACAGGGATACCTTACAATGAGCAGTTCTTC.

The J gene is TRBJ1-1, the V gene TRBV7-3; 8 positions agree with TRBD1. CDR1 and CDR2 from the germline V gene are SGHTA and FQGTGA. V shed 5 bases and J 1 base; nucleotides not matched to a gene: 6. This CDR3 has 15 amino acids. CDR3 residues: CASSPGQGWNTEAFF. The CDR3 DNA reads TGTGCCAGCAGCCCAGGACAGGGTTGGAACACTGAAGCTTTCTTT. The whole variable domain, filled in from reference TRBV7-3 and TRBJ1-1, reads GAGVSQTPSNKVTEKGKYVELRCDPISGHTALYWYRQSLGQGPEFLIYFQGTGAADDSGLPNDRFFAVRPEGSVSTLKIQRTERGDSAVYLCASSPGQGWNTEAFFGQGTRLTVV.

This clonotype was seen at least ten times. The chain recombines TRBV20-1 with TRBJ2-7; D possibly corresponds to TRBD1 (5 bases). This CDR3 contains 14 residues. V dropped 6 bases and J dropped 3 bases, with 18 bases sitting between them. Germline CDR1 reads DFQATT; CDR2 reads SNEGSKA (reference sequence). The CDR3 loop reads CSAPKGSFGYEQYF. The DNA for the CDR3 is TGCAGTGCCCCGAAGGGGTCCTTCGGCTACGAGCAGTACTTC.

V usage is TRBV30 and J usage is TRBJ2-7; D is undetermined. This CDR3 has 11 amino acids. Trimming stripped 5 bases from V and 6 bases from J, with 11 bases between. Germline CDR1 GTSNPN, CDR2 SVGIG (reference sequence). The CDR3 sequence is CAWDEFSEQYF. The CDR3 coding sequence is TGTGCCTGGGACGAGTTCTCCGAGCAGTACTTC.

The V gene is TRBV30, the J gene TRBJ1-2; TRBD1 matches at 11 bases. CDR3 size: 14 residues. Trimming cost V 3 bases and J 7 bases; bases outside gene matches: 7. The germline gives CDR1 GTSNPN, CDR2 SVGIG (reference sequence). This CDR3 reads CAWSSGQGAIGYTF. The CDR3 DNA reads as TGTGCCTGGAGCTCAGGACAGGGGGCCATTGGCTACACCTTC.

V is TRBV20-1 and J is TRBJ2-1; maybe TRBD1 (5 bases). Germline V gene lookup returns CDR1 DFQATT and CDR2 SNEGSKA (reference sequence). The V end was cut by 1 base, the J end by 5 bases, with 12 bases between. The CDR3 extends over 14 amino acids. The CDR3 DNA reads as TGCAGTGCTAGAGGGATTGGACAAGACAATGAGCAGTTCTTC. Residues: CSARGIGQDNEQFF.

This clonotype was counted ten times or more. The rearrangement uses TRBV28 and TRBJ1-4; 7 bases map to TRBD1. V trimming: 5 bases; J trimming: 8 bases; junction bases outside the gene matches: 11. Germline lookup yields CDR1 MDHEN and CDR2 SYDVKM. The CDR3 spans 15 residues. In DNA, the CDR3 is TGTGCCAGCAGTCGGCCAGGGGGGGATGGAGAAAAACTGTTTTTT. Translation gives CASSRPGGDGEKLFF.

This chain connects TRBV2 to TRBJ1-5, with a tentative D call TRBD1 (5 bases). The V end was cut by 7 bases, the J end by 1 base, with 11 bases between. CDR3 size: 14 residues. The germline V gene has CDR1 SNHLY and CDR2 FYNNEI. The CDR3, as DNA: TGTGCCAGCAACATGGGACGGAGCAATCAGCCCCAGCATTTT. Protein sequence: CASNMGRSNQPQHF.

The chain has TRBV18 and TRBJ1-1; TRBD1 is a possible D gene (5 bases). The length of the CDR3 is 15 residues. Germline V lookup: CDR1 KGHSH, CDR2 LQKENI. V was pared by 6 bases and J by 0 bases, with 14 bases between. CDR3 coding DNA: TGTGCCAGCTCTCACGGAGGGGATATGAACACTGAAGCTTTCTTT. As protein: CASSHGGDMNTEAFF. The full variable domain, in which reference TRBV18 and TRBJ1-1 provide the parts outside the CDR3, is NAGVMQNPRHLVRRRGQEARLRCSPMKGHSHVYWYRQLPEEGLKFMVYLQKENIIDESGMPKERFSAEFPKEGPSILRIQQVVRGDSAAYFCASSHGGDMNTEAFFGQGTRLTVV.

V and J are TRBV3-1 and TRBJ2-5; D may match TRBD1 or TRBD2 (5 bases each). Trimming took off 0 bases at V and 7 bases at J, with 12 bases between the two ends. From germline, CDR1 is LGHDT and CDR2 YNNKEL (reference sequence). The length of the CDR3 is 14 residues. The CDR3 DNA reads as TGTGCCAGCAGCCAAGACACAGGCCGGGGGACCCAGTACTTC. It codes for CASSQDTGRGTQYF.

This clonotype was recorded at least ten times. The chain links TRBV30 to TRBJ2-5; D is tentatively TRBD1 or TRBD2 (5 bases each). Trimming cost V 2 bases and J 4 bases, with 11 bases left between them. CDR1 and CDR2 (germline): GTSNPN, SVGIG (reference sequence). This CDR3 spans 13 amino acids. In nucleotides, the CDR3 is TGTGCCTGGAGTTATGGGGGAGTAGAGACCCAGTACTTC. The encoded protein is CAWSYGGVETQYF.